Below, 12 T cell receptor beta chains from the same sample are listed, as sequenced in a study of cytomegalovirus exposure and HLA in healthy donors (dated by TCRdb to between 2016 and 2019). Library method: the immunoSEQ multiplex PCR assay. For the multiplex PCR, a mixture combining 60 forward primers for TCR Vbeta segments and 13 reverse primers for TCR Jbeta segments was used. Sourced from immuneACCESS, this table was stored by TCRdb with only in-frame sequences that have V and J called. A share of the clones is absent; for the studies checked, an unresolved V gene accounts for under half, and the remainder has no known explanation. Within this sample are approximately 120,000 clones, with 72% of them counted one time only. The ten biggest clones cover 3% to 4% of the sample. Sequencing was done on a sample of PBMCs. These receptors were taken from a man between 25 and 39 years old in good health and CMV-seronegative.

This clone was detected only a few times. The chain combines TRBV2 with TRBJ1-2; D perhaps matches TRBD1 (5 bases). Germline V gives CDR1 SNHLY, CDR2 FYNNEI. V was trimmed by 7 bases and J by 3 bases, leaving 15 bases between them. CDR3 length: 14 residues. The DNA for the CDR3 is TGTGCCAGCACCTGGGGCAGAGAAGACTATGGCTACACCTTC. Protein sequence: CASTWGREDYGYTF.

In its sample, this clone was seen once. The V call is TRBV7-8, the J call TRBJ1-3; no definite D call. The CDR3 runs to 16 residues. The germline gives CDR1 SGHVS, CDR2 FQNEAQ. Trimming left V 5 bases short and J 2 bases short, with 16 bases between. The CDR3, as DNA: TGTGCCAGCAGCCTCCTTGGGCGTTCTGCTGGAAACACCATATATTTT. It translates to CASSLLGRSAGNTIYF.

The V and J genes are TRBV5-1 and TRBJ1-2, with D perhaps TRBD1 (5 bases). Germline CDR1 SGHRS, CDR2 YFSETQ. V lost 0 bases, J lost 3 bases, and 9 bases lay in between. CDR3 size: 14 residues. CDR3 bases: TGCGCCAGCAGCTTGGGGAACAGGCACTATGGCTACACCTTC. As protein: CASSLGNRHYGYTF.

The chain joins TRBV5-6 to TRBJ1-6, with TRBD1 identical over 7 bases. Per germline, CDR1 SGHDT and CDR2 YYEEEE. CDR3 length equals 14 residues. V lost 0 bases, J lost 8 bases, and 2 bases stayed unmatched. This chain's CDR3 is CASSLGQGDSPLHF. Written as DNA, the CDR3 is TGTGCCAGCAGCTTGGGACAGGGCGATTCACCCCTCCACTTT.

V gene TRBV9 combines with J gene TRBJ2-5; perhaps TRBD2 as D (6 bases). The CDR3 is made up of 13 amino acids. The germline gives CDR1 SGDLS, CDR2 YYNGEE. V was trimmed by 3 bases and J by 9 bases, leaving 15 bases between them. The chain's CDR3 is CASSGQETGAQYF. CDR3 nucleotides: TGTGCCAGCAGCGGGCAGGAGACGGGGGCCCAGTACTTC. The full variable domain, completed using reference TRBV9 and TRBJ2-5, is DSGVTQTPKHLITATGQRVTLRCSPRSGDLSVYWYQQSLDQGLQFLIQYYNGEERAKGNILERFSAQQFPDLHSELNLSSLELGDSALYFCASSGQETGAQYFGPGTRLLVL.

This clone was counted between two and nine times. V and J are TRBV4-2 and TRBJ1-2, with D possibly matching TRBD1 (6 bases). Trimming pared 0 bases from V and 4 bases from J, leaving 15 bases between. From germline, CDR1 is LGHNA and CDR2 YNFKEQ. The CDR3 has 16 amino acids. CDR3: CASSQDRGGSSYGYTF. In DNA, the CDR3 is TGTGCCAGCAGCCAAGATCGGGGGGGCTCGAGCTATGGCTACACCTTC.

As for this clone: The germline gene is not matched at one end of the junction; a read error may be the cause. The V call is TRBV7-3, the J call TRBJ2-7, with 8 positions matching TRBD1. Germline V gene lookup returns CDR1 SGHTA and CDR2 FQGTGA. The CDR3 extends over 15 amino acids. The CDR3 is CSSSLSPGGKYEQYF. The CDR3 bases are TGTTCCAGCAGCTTATCCCCAGGGGGCAAATACGAGCAGTACTTC.

This chain's CDR3 is CASQGLALTGELFF. CDR3 nucleotide sequence: TGTGCCAGCCAGGGACTAGCCCTAACCGGGGAGCTGTTTTTT. The chain employs TRBV19 and TRBJ2-2, with 9 bases identical to TRBD2. Germline lookup yields CDR1 LNHDA and CDR2 SQIVND (reference sequence). This CDR3 is built from 14 residues. V shed 9 bases and J 5 bases; nucleotides not matched to a gene: 7.

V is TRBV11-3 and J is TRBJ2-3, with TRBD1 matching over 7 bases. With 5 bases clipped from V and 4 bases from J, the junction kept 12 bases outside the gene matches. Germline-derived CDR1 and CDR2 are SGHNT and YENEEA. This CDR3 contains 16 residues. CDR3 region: CASSTGDSFGPDTQYF. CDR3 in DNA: TGTGCCAGCAGCACTGGGGACAGTTTCGGCCCAGATACGCAGTATTTT.

The CDR3 spells CASISRDRVIYGYTF. For the CDR3, the DNA is TGTGCCAGCATCTCCCGGGACAGGGTCATTTATGGCTACACCTTC. The V call is TRBV6-4, the J call TRBJ1-2, with TRBD1 matching 9 bases. This CDR3 comprises 15 residues. After removal of 7 bases from V and 5 bases from J, the junction contained 11 bases not matched to a gene. Germline V gene lookup returns CDR1 MRHNA and CDR2 SNTAGT.

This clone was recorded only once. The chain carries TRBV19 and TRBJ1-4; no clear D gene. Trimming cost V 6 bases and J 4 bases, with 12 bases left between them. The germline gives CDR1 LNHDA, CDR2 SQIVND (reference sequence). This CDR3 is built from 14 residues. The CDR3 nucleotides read TGTGCCAGTAGGGAGAGGCCCTATAATGAAAAACTGTTTTTT. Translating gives CASRERPYNEKLFF.

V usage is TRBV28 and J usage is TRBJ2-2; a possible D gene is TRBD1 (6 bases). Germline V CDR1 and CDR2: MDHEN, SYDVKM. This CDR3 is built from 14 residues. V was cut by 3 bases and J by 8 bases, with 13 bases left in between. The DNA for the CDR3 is TGTGCCAGCAGTTTGGATCCCGGGACAGGGGAGCTGTTTTTT. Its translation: CASSLDPGTGELFF.